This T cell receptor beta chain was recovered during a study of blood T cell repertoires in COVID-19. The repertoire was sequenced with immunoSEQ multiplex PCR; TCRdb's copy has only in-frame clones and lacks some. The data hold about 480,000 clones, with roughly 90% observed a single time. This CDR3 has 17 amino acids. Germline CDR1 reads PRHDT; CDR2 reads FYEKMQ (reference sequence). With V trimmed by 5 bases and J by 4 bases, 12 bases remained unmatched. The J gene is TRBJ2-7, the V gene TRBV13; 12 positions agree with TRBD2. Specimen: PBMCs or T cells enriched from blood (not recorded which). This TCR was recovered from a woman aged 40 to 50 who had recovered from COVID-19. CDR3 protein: CASSRGGLAGLDYEQYF. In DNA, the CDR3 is TGTGCCAGCAGCCGGGGGGGACTAGCGGGTCTGGATTACGAGCAGTACTTC.